Included here is one TCR beta chain sequence, with context. The antigen is unknown. This sample stems from a study of shared clonotypes between healthy human individuals. Overall study context: There were three CD4 naive, three CD4 memory, two CD8 naive and one CD8 memory plates per donor.

The assay was immunoSEQ multiplex PCR, and TCRdb's table has in-frame clones only and misses some. The repertoire includes about 2.3 million clones, about 92% of them detected once, and 0.39% sits in the top ten. The study, taken as a whole, reports: Compared with memory subsets, naive subsets generally had larger estimated richness. Lower generation probabilities were found for non-shared clonotypes than for those shared by all four donors. Large sequencing depth failed to make sorted-subset sequencing complete, rarefaction showed.

The CDR3 consists of 12 residues. V shed 4 bases and J shed 11 bases, with 12 bases lying between them. The V gene's germline CDR1 is SGHRS and CDR2 YFSETQ. The sample consisted of naive CD4+ T cells from PBMCs. Subset meaning: CD45RA+ positively selected. The chain employs TRBV5-1 and TRBJ2-2; D call uncertain. The sequence derives from a man younger than 35 in good health. Some clones in this sample may be carry-over from other donors' samples. The CDR3 reads CASSNGSFELFF. CDR3 nucleotides: TGCGCCAGCAGCAACGGGTCGTTCGAGCTGTTTTTT.